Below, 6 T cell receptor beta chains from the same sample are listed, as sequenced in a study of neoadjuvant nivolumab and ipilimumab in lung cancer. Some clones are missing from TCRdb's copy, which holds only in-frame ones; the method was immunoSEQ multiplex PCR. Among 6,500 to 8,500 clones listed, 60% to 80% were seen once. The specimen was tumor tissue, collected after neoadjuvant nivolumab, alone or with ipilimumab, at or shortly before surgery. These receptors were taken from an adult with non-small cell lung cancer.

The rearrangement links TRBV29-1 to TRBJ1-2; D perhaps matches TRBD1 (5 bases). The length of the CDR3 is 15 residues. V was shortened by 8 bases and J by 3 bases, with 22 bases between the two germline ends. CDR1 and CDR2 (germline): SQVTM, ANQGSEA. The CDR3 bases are TGCAGCACCTCGCTCTCAGGGACCGCGGACTATGGCTACACCTTC. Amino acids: CSTSLSGTADYGYTF.

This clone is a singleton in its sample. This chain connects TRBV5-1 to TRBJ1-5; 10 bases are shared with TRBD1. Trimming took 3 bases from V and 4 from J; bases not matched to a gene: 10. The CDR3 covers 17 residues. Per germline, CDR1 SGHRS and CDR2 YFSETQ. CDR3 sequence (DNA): TGCGCCAGCAGCTCAAGCCCGGTGGGACAGGGGAATCAGCCCCAGCATTTT. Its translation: CASSSSPVGQGNQPQHF.

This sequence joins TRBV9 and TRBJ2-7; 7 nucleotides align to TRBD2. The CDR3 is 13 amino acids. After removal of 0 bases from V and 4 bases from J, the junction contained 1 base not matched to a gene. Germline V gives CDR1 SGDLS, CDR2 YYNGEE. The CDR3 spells CASSVAAGYEQYF. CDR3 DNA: TGTGCCAGCAGCGTAGCAGCGGGATACGAGCAGTACTTC.

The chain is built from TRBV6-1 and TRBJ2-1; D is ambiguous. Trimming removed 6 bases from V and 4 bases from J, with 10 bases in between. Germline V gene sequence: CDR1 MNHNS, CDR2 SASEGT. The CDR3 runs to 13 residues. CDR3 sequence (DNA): TGTGCCAGCAGATCCGTCCAGTACAATGAGCAGTTCTTC. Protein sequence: CASRSVQYNEQFF.

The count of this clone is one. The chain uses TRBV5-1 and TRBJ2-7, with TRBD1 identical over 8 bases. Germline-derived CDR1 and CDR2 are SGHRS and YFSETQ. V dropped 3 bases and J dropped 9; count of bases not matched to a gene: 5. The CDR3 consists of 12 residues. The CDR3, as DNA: TGCGCCAGCAGCTCCCGGACAGGGCGGCAGTACTTC. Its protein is CASSSRTGRQYF.

CDR3 loop: CASRPRGGSDGYTF. For the CDR3, the DNA is TGTGCCAGCAGGCCGAGGGGGGGCTCGGATGGCTACACCTTC. V usage is TRBV6-1 and J usage is TRBJ1-2; TRBD1 might be the D (6 bases). V dropped 6 bases and J dropped 6 bases, with 17 bases sitting between them. The CDR3 contains 14 residues. Germline CDR1 reads MNHNS; CDR2 reads SASEGT.